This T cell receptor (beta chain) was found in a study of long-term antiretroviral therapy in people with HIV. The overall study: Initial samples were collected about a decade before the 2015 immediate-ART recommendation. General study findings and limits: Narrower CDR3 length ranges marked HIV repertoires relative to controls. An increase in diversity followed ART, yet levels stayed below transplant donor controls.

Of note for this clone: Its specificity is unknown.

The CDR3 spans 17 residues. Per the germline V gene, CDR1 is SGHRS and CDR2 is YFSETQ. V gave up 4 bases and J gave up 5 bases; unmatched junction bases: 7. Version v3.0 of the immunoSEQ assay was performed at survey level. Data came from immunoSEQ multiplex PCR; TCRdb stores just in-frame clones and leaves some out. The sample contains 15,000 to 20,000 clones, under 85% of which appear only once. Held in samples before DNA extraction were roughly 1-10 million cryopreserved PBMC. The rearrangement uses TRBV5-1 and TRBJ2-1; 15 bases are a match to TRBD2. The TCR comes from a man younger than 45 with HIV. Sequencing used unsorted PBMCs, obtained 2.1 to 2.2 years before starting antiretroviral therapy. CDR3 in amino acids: CASSGGLAGGRHNEQFF. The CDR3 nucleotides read TGCGCCAGCAGCGGAGGACTAGCGGGGGGGCGGCACAATGAGCAGTTCTTC.